The subject of this entry is one TCR beta chain. This specimen comes from a study of blood T cell repertoires in COVID-19. Background on the study: There were acute and convalescent COVID-19 samples, and they came from the United States, Italy and Spain. In each case, the material was cDNA or gDNA derived from T cells, B-cell-depleted T cells, or PBMCs.

Original processing methods: For nucleated cells, counts were estimated from reference gene primer amplification. Profiling relied on immunoSEQ multiplex PCR, and the TCRdb table lists in-frame clones only, not all of them. The V and J calls and the clone size are those of that table, but D and trimming were determined from the DNA. This table has roughly 260,000 clones, about nine tenths appearing once. Trimming cost V 6 bases and J 1 base; bases outside gene matches: 6. Germline loops: CDR1 LNHDA, CDR2 SQIVND (reference sequence). The CDR3 runs 15 residues. Material: peripheral blood. J is TRBJ1-1 and V is TRBV19; 9 bases fit TRBD1. This TCR was recovered from a woman aged 45-60 years who had recovered from COVID-19. CDR3 amino acids: CASSLPGQGNTEAFF. The CDR3 DNA reads as TGTGCCAGTAGCCTGCCGGGACAGGGGAACACTGAAGCTTTCTTT.